This entry features one T cell receptor beta chain sequence. Profiling relied on immunoSEQ multiplex PCR, and the TCRdb table lists in-frame clones only, not all of them. The table records about 67,000 clones, 65% to 90% of them present only once. This entry is derived from a study of glioma-infiltrating T cells after dendritic cell vaccination. The length of the CDR3 is 15 residues. Deletions cut 4 bases from V and 1 base from J, with 13 bases between. Germline CDR1 is SEHNR and CDR2 is FQNEAQ (reference sequence). The specimen comprised blood, sampled before dendritic cell vaccination. This chain uses TRBV7-9 with TRBJ1-1; D might be TRBD1 (5 bases). This TCR was sampled from a human donor with glioblastoma. This CDR3 reads CASSSTFQGNTEAFF. The DNA of the CDR3 is TGTGCCAGCAGCTCAACCTTCCAGGGGAACACTGAAGCTTTCTTT.